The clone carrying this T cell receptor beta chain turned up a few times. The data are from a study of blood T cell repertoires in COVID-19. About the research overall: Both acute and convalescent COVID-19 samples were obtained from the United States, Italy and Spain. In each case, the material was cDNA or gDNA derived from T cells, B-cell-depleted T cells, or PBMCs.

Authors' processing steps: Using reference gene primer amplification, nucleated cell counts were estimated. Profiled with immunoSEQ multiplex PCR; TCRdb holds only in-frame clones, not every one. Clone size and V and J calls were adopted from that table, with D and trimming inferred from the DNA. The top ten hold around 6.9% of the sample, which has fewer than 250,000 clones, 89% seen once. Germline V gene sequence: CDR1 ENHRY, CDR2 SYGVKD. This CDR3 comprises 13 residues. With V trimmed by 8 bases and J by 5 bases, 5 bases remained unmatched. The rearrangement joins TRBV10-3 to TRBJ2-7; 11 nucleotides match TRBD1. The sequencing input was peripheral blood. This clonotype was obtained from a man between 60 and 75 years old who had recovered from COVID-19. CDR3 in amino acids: CAIRWTGGHEQYF. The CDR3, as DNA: TGTGCCATCCGATGGACAGGGGGCCACGAGCAGTACTTC.